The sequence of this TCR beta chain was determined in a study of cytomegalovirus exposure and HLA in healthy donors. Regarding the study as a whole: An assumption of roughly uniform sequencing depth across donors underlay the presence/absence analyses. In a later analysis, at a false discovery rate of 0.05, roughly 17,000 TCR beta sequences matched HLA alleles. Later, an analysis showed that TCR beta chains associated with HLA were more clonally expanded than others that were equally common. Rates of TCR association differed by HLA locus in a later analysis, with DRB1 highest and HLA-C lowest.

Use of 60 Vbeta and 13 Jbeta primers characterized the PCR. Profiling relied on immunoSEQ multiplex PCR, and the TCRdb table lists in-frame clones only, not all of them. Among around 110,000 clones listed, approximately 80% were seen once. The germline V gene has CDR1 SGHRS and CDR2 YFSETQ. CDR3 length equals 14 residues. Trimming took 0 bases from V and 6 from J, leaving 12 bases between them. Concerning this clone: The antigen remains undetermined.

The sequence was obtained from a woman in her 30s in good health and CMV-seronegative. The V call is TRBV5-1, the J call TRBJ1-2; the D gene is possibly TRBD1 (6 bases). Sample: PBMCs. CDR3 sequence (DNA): TGCGCCAGCAGCTTGGTCCAGGGGATGGATGGCTACACCTTC. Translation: CASSLVQGMDGYTF.